This T cell receptor beta chain was sequenced for a study of shared T cell receptors in the human thymus. The CDR3 consists of 15 residues. From germline, CDR1 is SGHTA and CDR2 FQGNSA. With 4 bases clipped from V and 1 base from J, the junction kept 5 bases outside the gene matches. Libraries were prepared by immunoSEQ multiplex PCR; TCRdb keeps only in-frame clonotypes and omits some of them. The data hold about 610,000 clones, with roughly 88% observed a single time. The sample also formed part of further work on human thymus T cells. That publication notes: Healthy Finnish infants undergoing corrective surgery for congenital heart defects were used as donors. Thymus specimens were resections from corrective heart surgery. Gene usage for V and J segments appeared biased in thymic and blood repertoires. Reports from related research described highly overlapping thymic repertoires among unrelated individuals.

The V call is TRBV7-2, the J call TRBJ2-7; 9 bases agree with TRBD2. The clonotype comes from a boy in the first two years of life with a congenital heart defect. The sequencing sample was made of thymocytes. CDR3 in amino acids: CASSSIAGVSYEQYF. DNA of the CDR3: TGTGCCAGCAGCTCGATAGCGGGAGTATCCTACGAGCAGTACTTC.